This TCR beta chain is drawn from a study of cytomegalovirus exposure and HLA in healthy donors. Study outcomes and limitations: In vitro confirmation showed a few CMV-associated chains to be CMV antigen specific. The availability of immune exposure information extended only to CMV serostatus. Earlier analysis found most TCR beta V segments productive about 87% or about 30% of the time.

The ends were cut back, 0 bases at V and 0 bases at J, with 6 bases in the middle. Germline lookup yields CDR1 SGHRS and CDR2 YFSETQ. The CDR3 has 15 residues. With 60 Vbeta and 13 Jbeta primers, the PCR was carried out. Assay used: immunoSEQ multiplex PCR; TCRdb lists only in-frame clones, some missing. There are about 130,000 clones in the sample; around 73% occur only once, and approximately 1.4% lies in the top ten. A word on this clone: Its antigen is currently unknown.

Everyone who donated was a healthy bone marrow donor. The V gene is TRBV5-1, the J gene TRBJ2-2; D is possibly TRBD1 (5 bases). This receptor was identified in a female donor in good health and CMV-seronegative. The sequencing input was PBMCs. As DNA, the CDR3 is TGCGCCAGCAGCTTGGGGACAACGAACACCGGGGAGCTGTTTTTT. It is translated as CASSLGTTNTGELFF.